The following is a TCR beta chain sequence with its context. Other DNA variants within this sample encode the same CDR3. The sample originates from a study of shared clonotypes between healthy human individuals. Profiling relied on immunoSEQ multiplex PCR, and the TCRdb table lists in-frame clones only, not all of them. The data show around 1,100,000 clones, about 72% seen once. CD4+ cells underwent separation, giving CD45RA+ naive and CD45RA-negative memory subsets. The CDR3 has 14 residues. Germline V gene sequence: CDR1 MDHEN, CDR2 SYDVKM. The V end lost 4 bases, the J end lost 4 bases, and 11 bases lay between the germline ends.

The rearrangement uses TRBV28 and TRBJ1-3, with D unclear. The specimen was memory CD4+ T cells from PBMCs. Subset meaning: CD45RA-negative fraction. This clonotype originated in a man between 18 and 35 years old in good health. Some clones in this sample may be carry-over from other donors' samples. The CDR3 sequence: CASSSPGTGNTIYF. The CDR3 nucleotides are TGTGCCAGCAGTTCCCCCGGCACCGGAAACACCATATATTTT.